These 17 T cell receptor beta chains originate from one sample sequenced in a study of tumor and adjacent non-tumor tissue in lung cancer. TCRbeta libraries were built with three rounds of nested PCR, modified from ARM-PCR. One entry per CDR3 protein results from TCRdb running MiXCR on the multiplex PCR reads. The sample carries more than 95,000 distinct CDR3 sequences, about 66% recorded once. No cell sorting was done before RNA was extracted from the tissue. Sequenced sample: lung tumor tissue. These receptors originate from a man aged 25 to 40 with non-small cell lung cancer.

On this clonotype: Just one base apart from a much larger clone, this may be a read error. CDR3 sequence reads: CASSRVRGGTEAFF. The CDR3 DNA sequence: TGTGCCAGCAGCCGCGTGAGGGGTGGCACTGAAGCTTTCTTT. The chain recombines TRBV6-5 with TRBJ1-1, with TRBD1 as a possible D gene (5 bases). CDR1 MNHEY and CDR2 SVGAGI come from the germline V gene. Deletions cut 6 bases from V and 4 bases from J, with 15 bases between. This CDR3 is built from 14 residues.

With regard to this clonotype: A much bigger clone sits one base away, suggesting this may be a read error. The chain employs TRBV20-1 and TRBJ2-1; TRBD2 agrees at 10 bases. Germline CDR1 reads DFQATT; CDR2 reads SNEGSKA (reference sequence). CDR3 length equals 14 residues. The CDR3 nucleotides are TGCAGTGCAAGATATAGCGGGGGGTGGAATGAGCAGGTCTTC. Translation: CSARYSGGWNEQVF.

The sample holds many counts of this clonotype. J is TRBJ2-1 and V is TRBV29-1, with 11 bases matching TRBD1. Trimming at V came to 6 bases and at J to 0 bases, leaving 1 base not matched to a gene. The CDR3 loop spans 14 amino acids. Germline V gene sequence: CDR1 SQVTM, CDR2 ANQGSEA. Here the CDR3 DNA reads TGCAGCGTGGGGACAGGGGGCTCCTACAATGAGCAGTTCTTC. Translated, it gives CSVGTGGSYNEQFF.

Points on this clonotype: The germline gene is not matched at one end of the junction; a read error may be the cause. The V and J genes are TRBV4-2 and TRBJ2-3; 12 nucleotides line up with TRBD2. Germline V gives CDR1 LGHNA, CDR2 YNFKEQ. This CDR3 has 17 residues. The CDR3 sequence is CVSSQVRLAGAPDTQYF. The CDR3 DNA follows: TGTGTCAGCAGCCAAGTTCGACTAGCGGGAGCCCCAGATACGCAGTATTTT.

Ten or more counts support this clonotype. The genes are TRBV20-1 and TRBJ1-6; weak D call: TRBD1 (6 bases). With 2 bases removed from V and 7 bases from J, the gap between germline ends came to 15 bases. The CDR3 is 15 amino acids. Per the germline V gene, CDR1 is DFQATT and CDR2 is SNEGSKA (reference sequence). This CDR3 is CSARRDRLGNSPLHF. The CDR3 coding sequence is TGCAGTGCTAGACGCGACAGGTTAGGGAATTCACCCCTCCACTTT.

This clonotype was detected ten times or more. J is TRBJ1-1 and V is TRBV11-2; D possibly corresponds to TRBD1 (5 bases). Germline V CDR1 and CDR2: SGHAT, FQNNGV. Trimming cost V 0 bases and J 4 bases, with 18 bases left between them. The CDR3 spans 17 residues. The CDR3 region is CASSLEGPGWVGTEAFF. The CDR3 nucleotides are TGTGCCAGCAGCTTAGAAGGACCAGGGTGGGTCGGCACTGAAGCTTTCTTT. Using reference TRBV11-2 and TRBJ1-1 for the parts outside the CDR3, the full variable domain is EAGVAQSPRYKIIEKRQSVAFWCNPISGHATLYWYQQILGQGPKLLIQFQNNGVVDDSQLPKDRFSAERLKGVDSTLKIQPAKLEDSAVYLCASSLEGPGWVGTEAFFGQGTRLTVV.

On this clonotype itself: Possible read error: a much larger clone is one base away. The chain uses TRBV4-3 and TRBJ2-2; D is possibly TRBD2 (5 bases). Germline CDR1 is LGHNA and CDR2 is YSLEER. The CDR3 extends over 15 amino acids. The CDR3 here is CASSQKRFYTGELSF. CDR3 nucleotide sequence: TGCGCCAGCAGCCAGAAGCGGTTTTACACCGGGGAGCTGTCTTTT.

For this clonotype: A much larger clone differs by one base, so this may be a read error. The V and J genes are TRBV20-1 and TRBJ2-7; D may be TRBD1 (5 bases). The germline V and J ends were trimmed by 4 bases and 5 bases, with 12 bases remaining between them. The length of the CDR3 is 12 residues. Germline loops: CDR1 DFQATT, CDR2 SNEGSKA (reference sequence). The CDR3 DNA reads TGCAGTGCTACGACAGATTTCAACGAGCAGTACTTC. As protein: CSATTDFNEQYF.

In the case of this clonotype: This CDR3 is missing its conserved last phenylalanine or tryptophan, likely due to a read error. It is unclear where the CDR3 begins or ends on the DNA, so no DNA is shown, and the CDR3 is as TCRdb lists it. The CDR3 sequence is CASSSRVRYGHTL. The chain carries TRBV6-2 or TRBV6-3 and TRBJ1-2. The CDR3 sequence runs 13 residues, both termini included. Germline V lookup: CDR1 MNHEY, CDR2 SVGEGT.

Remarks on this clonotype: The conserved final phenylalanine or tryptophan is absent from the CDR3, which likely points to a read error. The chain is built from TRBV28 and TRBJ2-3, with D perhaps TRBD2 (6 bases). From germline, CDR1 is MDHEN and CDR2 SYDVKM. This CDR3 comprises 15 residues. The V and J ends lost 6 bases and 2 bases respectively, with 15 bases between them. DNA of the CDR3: TGTGCCAGCAGCTCCGGGGGTCCTCACACAGATACGCAGTATTCT. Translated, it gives CASSSGGPHTDTQYS.

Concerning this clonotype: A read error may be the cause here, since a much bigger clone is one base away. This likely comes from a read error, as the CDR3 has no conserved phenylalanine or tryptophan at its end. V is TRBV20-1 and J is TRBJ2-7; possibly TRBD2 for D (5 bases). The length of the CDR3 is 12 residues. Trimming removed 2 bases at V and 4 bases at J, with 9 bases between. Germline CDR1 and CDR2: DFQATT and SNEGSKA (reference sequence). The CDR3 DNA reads TGCAGTGCTAGACAATGGGAGTACGAGCAGTACCTC. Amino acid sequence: CSARQWEYEQYL.

DNA for the CDR3: TGTGCCAGCAGCTTAGAGGCAACGGTATTCGGGGAGCTGTTTTTT. Amino acid sequence: CASSLEATVFGELFF. This chain links TRBV11-2 with TRBJ2-2; D remains unclear. Trimming removed 0 bases from V and 7 bases from J, with 12 bases in between. The CDR3 loop spans 15 amino acids. The germline V gene has CDR1 SGHAT and CDR2 FQNNGV. The full variable domain, in which reference TRBV11-2 and TRBJ2-2 provide the parts outside the CDR3, is EAGVAQSPRYKIIEKRQSVAFWCNPISGHATLYWYQQILGQGPKLLIQFQNNGVVDDSQLPKDRFSAERLKGVDSTLKIQPAKLEDSAVYLCASSLEATVFGELFFGEGSRLTVL.

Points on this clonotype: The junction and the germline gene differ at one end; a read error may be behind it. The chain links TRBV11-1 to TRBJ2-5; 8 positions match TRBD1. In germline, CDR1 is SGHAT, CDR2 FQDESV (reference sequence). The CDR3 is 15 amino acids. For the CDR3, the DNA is TGTGTCAGCAGCGCGAGGACAGGGCTCCAAGAGATCCAGTACTTC. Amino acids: CVSSARTGLQEIQYF.

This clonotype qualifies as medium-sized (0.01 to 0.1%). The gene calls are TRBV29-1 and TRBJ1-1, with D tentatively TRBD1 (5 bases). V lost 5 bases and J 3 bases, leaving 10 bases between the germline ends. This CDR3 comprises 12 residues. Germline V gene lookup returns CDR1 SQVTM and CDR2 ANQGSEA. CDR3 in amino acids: CSVRDGYTEAFF. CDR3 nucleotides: TGCAGCGTTAGGGACGGATACACTGAAGCTTTCTTT.

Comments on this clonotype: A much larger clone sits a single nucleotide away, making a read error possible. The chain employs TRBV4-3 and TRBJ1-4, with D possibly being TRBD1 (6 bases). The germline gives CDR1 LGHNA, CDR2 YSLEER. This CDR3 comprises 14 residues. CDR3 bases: TGCGCCAGCACCCAAGAGGAGGGGGGTGAAAAACTGTTTTTT. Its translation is CASTQEEGGEKLFF.

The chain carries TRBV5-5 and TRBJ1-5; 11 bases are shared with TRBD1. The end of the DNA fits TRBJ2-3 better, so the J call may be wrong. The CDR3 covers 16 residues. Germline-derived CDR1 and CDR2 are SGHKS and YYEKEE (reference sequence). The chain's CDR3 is CASNWGDRGSFKPQYF. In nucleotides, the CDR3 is TGTGCCAGCAACTGGGGGGACAGGGGGAGTTTTAAGCCCCAGTATTTT.

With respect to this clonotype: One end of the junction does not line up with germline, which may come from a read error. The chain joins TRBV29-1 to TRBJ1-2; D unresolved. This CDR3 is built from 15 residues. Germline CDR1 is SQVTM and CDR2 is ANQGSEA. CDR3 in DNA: TGCGGCGTTGAAAACAACGAGGGAGCTAACTATGCCTACACCTTC. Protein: CGVENNEGANYAYTF.